A single sample is the source of the 29 T cell receptor beta chains below, sequenced in a study of blood T cells in healthy people across ages. Next came a second PCR, run for roughly 7 to 12 cycles, which used a sample-barcoded 5' primer along with a J-beta primer mix. TCRdb reprocessed the 5' RACE reads via MiXCR and lists one record per CDR3 protein. Of over 750,000 distinct CDR3 sequences in the sample, roughly 25% are singletons; the top ten hold roughly a tenth. The sample also formed part of further work on T cells of mothers and their children.

The sample was blood. These receptors were collected from a boy between 10 and 17 years old in good health.

A few counts support this clonotype. The CDR3 DNA reads as TGTGCCAGCAGCACCGGGACTAGCGCCCTGTATGCCAATGAGCAGTTCTTC. This codes for CASSTGTSALYANEQFF. V is TRBV5-5 and J is TRBJ2-5, with 10 nucleotides matching TRBD2. The J call may be mistaken, given a closer DNA end match to TRBJ2-1. Germline V gene sequence: CDR1 SGHKS, CDR2 YYEKEE (reference sequence). The CDR3 consists of 17 residues.

The rearrangement links TRBV27 to TRBJ1-3; D remains ambiguous. The CDR3 totals 15 residues. Germline V gene data show CDR1 as MNHEY and CDR2 as SMNVEV (reference sequence). V lost 4 bases and J 1 base, leaving 11 bases between the germline ends. The CDR3 sequence: CASSSGSASGNTIYF. The CDR3 DNA follows: TGTGCCAGCAGTTCGGGCAGCGCTTCTGGAAACACCATATATTTT.

The genes are TRBV7-2 and TRBJ2-5, with D hard to call. The DNA matches TRBJ2-1 better at its end, which makes the J call doubtful. From germline, CDR1 is SGHTA and CDR2 FQGNSA. The CDR3 is made up of 12 amino acids. CDR3 coding DNA: TGTGCCAGCAGCTTAAACGAGAATGAGCAGTTCTTC. Protein: CASSLNENEQFF.

The V call is TRBV10-1, the J call TRBJ2-5; D is perhaps TRBD1 (5 bases). The CDR3 has 13 residues. The germline CDR1 and CDR2 sequences are WNHNN and SYGVQD (reference sequence). Between the trimmed V and J ends, which lost 3 bases and 4 bases, there was a span of 9 bases. CDR3 amino acids: CASSEGVGETQYF. The CDR3 nucleotides are TGCGCCAGCAGTGAAGGGGTTGGAGAGACCCAGTACTTC.

This clonotype was counted only a few times. This sequence joins TRBV29-1 and TRBJ2-5, with TRBD1 matching 9 bases. CDR1 SQVTM and CDR2 ANQGSEA come from the germline V gene. The CDR3 extends over 14 amino acids. The V gene end was trimmed by 4 bases and the J gene end by 6 bases; junction bases not matched to a gene: 9. CDR3 protein: CSVVYRGRLQTQYF. CDR3 DNA sequence: TGCAGCGTTGTCTACAGGGGGCGCTTACAGACCCAGTACTTC.

This clonotype was seen only a few times. The chain couples TRBV12-3 or TRBV12-4 to TRBJ2-1; 8 bases are shared with TRBD2. This CDR3 comprises 14 residues. Trimming removed 3 bases from V and 8 bases from J; junction bases left unmatched: 6. The CDR3 region is CASSFQREFDEQFF. Written as DNA, the CDR3 is TGTGCCAGCAGTTTCCAGCGGGAGTTCGATGAGCAGTTCTTC.

In its sample, this clonotype was seen a few times. The chain couples TRBV15 to TRBJ2-5; D tentatively reads TRBD1 or TRBD2 (6 bases each). Trimming took 1 base from V and 4 from J, leaving 10 bases between them. This CDR3 spans 14 amino acids. Germline V gives CDR1 LNHNV, CDR2 YYDKDF (reference sequence). The CDR3 region is CATSRVKGGETQYF. The DNA for the CDR3 is TGTGCCACCAGCAGAGTGAAGGGGGGAGAGACCCAGTACTTC. Based on the CDR3 plus reference TRBV15 and TRBJ2-5, the full variable domain is DAMVIQNPRYQVTQFGKPVTLSCSQTLNHNVMYWYQQKSSQAPKLLFHYYDKDFNNEADTPDNFQSRRPNTSFCFLDIRSPGLGDTAMYLCATSRVKGGETQYFGPGTRLLVL.

The genes are TRBV7-8 and TRBJ2-1; the D gene is possibly TRBD2 (5 bases). The CDR3 has 15 amino acids. CDR1 and CDR2 from the germline V gene are SGHVS and FQNEAQ. The V and J ends lost 1 base and 6 bases respectively, with 13 bases between them. The CDR3 here is CASSLVKLEANEQFF. The DNA for the CDR3 is TGTGCCAGCAGCTTAGTAAAACTAGAGGCCAATGAGCAGTTCTTC.

V usage is TRBV2 and J usage is TRBJ1-1, with D maybe TRBD1 (5 bases). The CDR3 is 13 amino acids. The germline V gene has CDR1 SNHLY and CDR2 FYNNEI. Trimming shortened V by 4 bases and J by 3 bases, and 9 bases separated the two germline ends. CDR3: CASSAQVDTEAFF. As DNA, the CDR3 is TGTGCCAGCAGTGCACAGGTGGACACTGAAGCTTTCTTT.

The chain uses TRBV28 and TRBJ2-5; TRBD2 matches 13 bases. Germline V gene data show CDR1 as MDHEN and CDR2 as SYDVKM. The CDR3 runs 15 residues. V gave up 8 bases and J gave up 2 bases; unmatched junction bases: 5. This CDR3 reads CASLGTSGKQETQYF. The CDR3 DNA reads as TGTGCCAGCCTTGGGACTAGCGGGAAACAAGAGACCCAGTACTTC.

V is TRBV5-1 and J is TRBJ2-7, with unresolved D. The CDR3 sequence is 14 residues long. The germline V and J ends were trimmed by 4 bases and 0 bases, with 11 bases remaining between them. CDR1 SGHRS and CDR2 YFSETQ come from the germline V gene. The CDR3 is CASSPAVSSYEQYF. DNA for the CDR3: TGCGCCAGCAGCCCTGCGGTGAGCTCCTACGAGCAGTACTTC.

This clonotype came up many times. In nucleotides, the CDR3 is TGTGCCATCAGTCACAGGGGCCGGGGAAACACCATATATTTT. Its translation is CAISHRGRGNTIYF. The rearrangement links TRBV10-3 to TRBJ1-3, with 7 bases that match TRBD1. Trimming at V came to 5 bases and at J to 4 bases, leaving 5 bases not matched to a gene. Looked up from germline, CDR1 is ENHRY and CDR2 is SYGVKD. CDR3 size: 14 residues.

This clonotype was seen once. V gene TRBV7-9 combines with J gene TRBJ2-1; 7 positions agree with TRBD1. Unmatched junction bases numbered 11, after V lost 5 bases and J lost 13 bases. The germline CDR1 and CDR2 sequences are SEHNR and FQNEAQ (reference sequence). CDR3 length: 13 residues. The CDR3 protein is CASSPTLTGVQFF. The CDR3 region has the DNA TGTGCCAGCAGCCCCACCCTTACAGGGGTTCAGTTCTTC.

A remark on this clonotype: The junction differs from germline at one of its ends, possibly a read error. The chain links TRBV7-7 to TRBJ2-5, with D maybe TRBD1 (7 bases). CDR3 length equals 15 residues. Looked up from germline, CDR1 is SSHAT and CDR2 is FNYEAQ (reference sequence). Written as DNA, the CDR3 is TGTGCTAGCAGCTTGCAGCCAGGGGGAGGAAGCACCCAGTACTTC. This translates into CASSLQPGGGSTQYF.

The rearrangement uses TRBV10-3 and TRBJ2-7; D uncertain. CDR1 is ENHRY and CDR2 is SYGVKD in the germline V gene. Trimming stripped 3 bases from V and 0 bases from J, with 12 bases between. CDR3 length equals 15 residues. The CDR3 nucleotides read TGTGCCATCAGTGATTCCCTAGATAGCTCCTACGAGCAGTACTTC. Its translation: CAISDSLDSSYEQYF.

This clonotype occurred a few times. This chain joins TRBV13 and TRBJ2-5; 8 bases are shared with TRBD1. The CDR3 extends over 15 amino acids. Germline V gene data show CDR1 as PRHDT and CDR2 as FYEKMQ (reference sequence). The V and J ends lost 2 bases and 4 bases, in that order; junction bases with no gene match: 6. The CDR3 protein is CASSLPGGLGETQYF. In DNA, the CDR3 is TGTGCCAGCAGCTTACCAGGGGGCCTTGGAGAGACCCAGTACTTC.

This clonotype was counted a few times. The genes are TRBV12-3 or TRBV12-4 and TRBJ1-1, with D possibly being TRBD1 (5 bases). Trimming took off 5 bases at V and 0 bases at J, with 13 bases between the two ends. The CDR3 has 15 residues. The CDR3 nucleotides read TGTGCCAGCAGTCCTCCGACAGCGTTGAACACTGAAGCTTTCTTT. This sequence encodes CASSPPTALNTEAFF.

This clonotype was observed a handful of times. The chain uses TRBV29-1 and TRBJ2-7; no definite D call. Germline V gene sequence: CDR1 SQVTM, CDR2 ANQGSEA. The CDR3 contains 12 residues. V was trimmed by 7 bases and J by 2 bases, leaving 12 bases between them. Here the CDR3 reads CSALSGTYEQYF. The CDR3 nucleotides are TGCAGCGCCCTCAGTGGGACCTACGAGCAGTACTTC.

Note on this clonotype: A junction end diverges from the germline sequence, so it may reflect a read error. The chain employs TRBV29-1 and TRBJ2-7; the match to TRBD1 covers 9 bases. Germline assignment: CDR1 SQVTM and CDR2 ANQGSEA. The length of the CDR3 is 12 residues. The chain's CDR3 is CSVETGTGKRNF. Written as DNA, the CDR3 is TGCAGCGTTGAAACCGGGACAGGGAAAAGGAACTTC.

The chain employs TRBV5-5 and TRBJ1-2, with D perhaps matching TRBD1 (5 bases). Germline V lookup: CDR1 SGHKS, CDR2 YYEKEE (reference sequence). There are 17 residues in the CDR3. The V end lost 0 bases, the J end lost 0 bases, and 15 bases lay between the germline ends. For the CDR3, the DNA is TGTGCCAGCAGCTTGGCGCTAGGGGTGCTTTCTAACTATGGCTACACCTTC. Amino acid sequence: CASSLALGVLSNYGYTF. Supplemented by reference TRBV5-5 and TRBJ1-2, the full variable domain reads DAGVTQSPTHLIKTRGQQVTLRCSPISGHKSVSWYQQVLGQGPQFIFQYYEKEERGRGNFPDRFSARQFPNYSSELNVNALLLGDSALYLCASSLALGVLSNYGYTFGSGTRLTVV.

The V call is TRBV29-1, the J call TRBJ2-5; D is ambiguous. CDR3 length equals 13 residues. The germline V gene encodes CDR1 SQVTM and CDR2 ANQGSEA. The V end lost 4 bases, the J end lost 4 bases, and 13 bases lay between the germline ends. The CDR3 region is CSVVGRMRETQYF. In DNA, the CDR3 is TGCAGCGTTGTCGGGCGGATGCGAGAGACCCAGTACTTC.

The table lists this clonotype with a few counts. This chain joins TRBV4-3 and TRBJ2-7, with D tentatively TRBD1 (6 bases). V lost 0 bases and J 2 bases, leaving 11 bases between the germline ends. The germline CDR1 and CDR2 sequences are LGHNA and YSLEER. The CDR3 consists of 15 residues. CDR3 bases: TGCGCCAGCAGCCAAGATGGGGGCTCGCCCTACGAGCAGTACTTC. Its translation is CASSQDGGSPYEQYF.

The rearrangement joins TRBV27 to TRBJ2-5; no clear D gene. CDR1 and CDR2 (germline): MNHEY, SMNVEV (reference sequence). The ends were cut back, 6 bases at V and 5 bases at J, with 13 bases in the middle. CDR3 length equals 13 residues. The CDR3 DNA sequence: TGTGCCAGCAGAAGGACCAGTCGGGAGACCCAGTACTTC. It codes for CASRRTSRETQYF.

This chain joins TRBV6-4 and TRBJ2-1; tentative D call: TRBD2 (5 bases). Between the trimmed V and J ends, which lost 4 bases and 1 base, there was a span of 8 bases. The germline gives CDR1 MRHNA, CDR2 SNTAGT. CDR3 length equals 14 residues. The CDR3 region is CASSASQSYNEQFF. The CDR3 bases are TGTGCCAGCAGTGCTAGCCAGTCCTACAATGAGCAGTTCTTC.

The V gene is TRBV2, the J gene TRBJ2-5, with a possible D match to TRBD1 (6 bases). The CDR3 sequence is 15 residues long. Per germline, CDR1 SNHLY and CDR2 FYNNEI. V was shortened by 7 bases and J by 3 bases, with 18 bases between the two germline ends. The CDR3 bases are TGTGCCAGCACCTACCCACAGGGATCCGAAGAGACCCAGTACTTC. Protein sequence: CASTYPQGSEETQYF.

The chain carries TRBV6-6 and TRBJ2-5, with 8 bases identical to TRBD1. With the DNA end fitting TRBJ2-7 better, the J assignment may be wrong. This CDR3 is 14 amino acids long. Germline values: CDR1 MNHNY, CDR2 SVGAGI (reference sequence). CDR3 coding DNA: TGTGCCAGCAGGTCCGGACAGGGCACCTACGAGCAGTACTTC. Translated, it gives CASRSGQGTYEQYF.

This clonotype appeared a few times. This chain links TRBV2 with TRBJ2-5; no definite D call. Trimming removed 5 bases at V and 2 bases at J, with 24 bases between. The CDR3 extends over 18 amino acids. Germline lookup yields CDR1 SNHLY and CDR2 FYNNEI. The CDR3 region is CASSLRTERGRQQETQYF. CDR3 bases: TGTGCCAGCAGTCTCCGAACGGAGAGAGGTCGACAACAAGAGACCCAGTACTTC.

The rearrangement links TRBV28 to TRBJ2-5; D is perhaps TRBD1 or TRBD2 (5 bases each). Deletions cut 2 bases from V and 1 base from J, with 11 bases between. Per germline, CDR1 MDHEN and CDR2 SYDVKM. This CDR3 has 15 residues. The CDR3 DNA sequence: TGTGCCAGCAGTTTAAAGGGGAGAGGCCAAGAGACCCAGTACTTC. Translated: CASSLKGRGQETQYF.

The chain couples TRBV11-2 to TRBJ2-5; 9 bases fit TRBD2. TRBJ2-1 explains the end of the DNA better; the J call may be wrong. The CDR3 sequence is 17 residues long. The germline gives CDR1 SGHAT, CDR2 FQNNGV. The CDR3 nucleotides are TGTGCCAGCAGCTTACTGCTCGGAGCGGGGGGCGACAATGAGCAGTTCTTC. This gives the protein CASSLLLGAGGDNEQFF.